A single sample is the source of the 23 T cell receptor beta chains below, sequenced in a study of blood T cell repertoires in COVID-19 (dated by TCRdb to the early 2020s). Libraries were made using the immunoSEQ multiplex PCR assay. As stored in TCRdb, this immuneACCESS dataset retains in-frame rearrangements with V and J assigned. A fraction of the clones does not appear; measured against another copy, unresolved V genes explain less than half of the discrepancy, and the remainder lacks a known reason. Across this sample there are fewer than 250,000 clones, with 88% seen only once. The ten biggest clones cover 2.7% of the sample. Sequences were obtained from peripheral blood. These receptors were obtained from a woman in her sixties with acute or convalescent COVID-19.

This rearrangement joins TRBV6-4 to TRBJ1-6; possible D gene TRBD1, 6 bases. Per germline, CDR1 MRHNA and CDR2 SNTAGT. The CDR3 has 18 amino acids. Trimming shortened V by 3 bases and J by 8 bases, and 23 bases separated the two germline ends. CDR3 DNA: TGTGCCAGCAGTGAGGGGGCACAGGGTCCCTACAAAGATTCACCCCTCCACTTT. It specifies CASSEGAQGPYKDSPLHF.

J is TRBJ1-5 and V is TRBV15; 7 nucleotides agree with TRBD1. This CDR3 is built from 14 residues. CDR1 is LNHNV, CDR2 YYDKDF, per germline (reference sequence). V gave up 2 bases and J gave up 9 bases; unmatched junction bases: 7. Written as DNA, the CDR3 is TGTGCCACCAGCAGACGACAGGGTCATACGCCCCAGCATTTT. It specifies CATSRRQGHTPQHF.

The chain combines TRBV2 with TRBJ2-2; D is undetermined. Germline V CDR1 and CDR2: SNHLY, FYNNEI. The CDR3 is 13 residues long. V was clipped by 6 bases and J by 4 bases, with 9 bases between them. The CDR3 bases are TGTGCCAGCAGCGTAGAGGTCACCGGGGAGCTGTTTTTT. It yields the protein CASSVEVTGELFF.

This chain links TRBV7-3 with TRBJ2-3, with D possibly matching TRBD2 (6 bases). Trimming cost V 2 bases and J 0 bases, with 18 bases left between them. This CDR3 has 18 amino acids. Per germline, CDR1 SGHTA and CDR2 FQGTGA. Here the CDR3 reads CASSLQVSGWTSTDTQYF. The CDR3 nucleotides read TGTGCCAGCAGCTTACAGGTTAGCGGATGGACTAGCACAGATACGCAGTATTTT.

The chain uses TRBV7-9 and TRBJ1-3; D possibly corresponds to TRBD1 (6 bases). The CDR3 spans 17 residues. V gave up 5 bases and J gave up 2 bases, with 19 bases separating them. Per germline, CDR1 SEHNR and CDR2 FQNEAQ (reference sequence). The CDR3 loop is CASSPMGGALAGNTIYF. DNA for the CDR3: TGTGCCAGCAGCCCGATGGGGGGGGCGTTGGCTGGAAACACCATATATTTT.

The chain joins TRBV19 to TRBJ1-1, with TRBD1 matching over 12 bases. This CDR3 has 15 amino acids. V lost 10 bases to trimming and J lost 5 bases; unmatched junction nucleotides: 11. CDR1 is LNHDA, CDR2 SQIVND, per germline (reference sequence). CDR3 sequence (DNA): TGTGCCACCCGCCCGGGACAGGGGGCTTATACTGAAGCTTTCTTT. It encodes CATRPGQGAYTEAFF.

For this clone: This sample includes further DNA sequences coding for the same CDR3. V usage is TRBV28 and J usage is TRBJ1-2; 10 bases are a match to TRBD1. The CDR3 extends over 13 amino acids. The V gene's germline CDR1 is MDHEN and CDR2 SYDVKM. The V segment lost 5 bases and the J segment 8 bases; nucleotides outside the gene matches: 5. This CDR3 reads CASSPDRGRGYTF. The DNA for the CDR3 is TGTGCCAGCAGTCCTGACAGGGGGCGCGGCTACACCTTC.

The rearrangement uses TRBV9 and TRBJ2-2; TRBD2 matches at 13 bases. CDR3 length: 16 residues. V lost 4 bases and J lost 7; bases outside the gene matches: 7. CDR1 and CDR2 from the germline V gene are SGDLS and YYNGEE. The CDR3 DNA is TGTGCCAGCAGCCTAAGGACTAGCGGGAGTGGCGGGGAGCTGTTTTTT. The encoded protein is CASSLRTSGSGGELFF.

This chain uses TRBV29-1 with TRBJ2-1; D is perhaps TRBD1 (6 bases). The CDR3 length is 13 residues. CDR1 and CDR2 (germline): SQVTM, ANQGSEA. V was cut by 7 bases and J by 7 bases, with 17 bases left in between. DNA for the CDR3: TGCAGCGCTAAACAGGGTTTAGGGAATGAGCAGTTCTTC. Encoded protein: CSAKQGLGNEQFF.

The chain employs TRBV25-1 and TRBJ1-3; D remains ambiguous. From germline, CDR1 is MGHDK and CDR2 SYGVNS. CDR3 length: 16 residues. Between the trimmed V and J ends, which lost 4 bases and 4 bases, there was a span of 17 bases. In nucleotides, the CDR3 is TGTGCCAGCAGTGTTAACTCAGGCGTCCCCGGAAACACCATATATTTT. Translated: CASSVNSGVPGNTIYF.

This clone was observed a single time. J is TRBJ1-4 and V is TRBV2; possibly TRBD1 for D (6 bases). V lost 7 bases and J 4 bases, leaving 10 bases between the germline ends. The CDR3 has 13 residues. CDR1 and CDR2 from the germline V gene are SNHLY and FYNNEI. CDR3 coding DNA: TGTGCCAGCAACGGACAGCTTAATGAAAAACTGTTTTTT. Translating gives CASNGQLNEKLFF.

The CDR3 DNA sequence: TGTGCCAGCAGCTTGTCCGGGGGAGGTACTGAAGCTTTCTTT. Amino acids: CASSLSGGGTEAFF. V gene TRBV5-4 combines with J gene TRBJ1-1, with a weak D call TRBD1 (5 bases). V lost 1 base to trimming and J lost 5 bases, with 12 bases between them. The CDR3 is made up of 14 amino acids. Germline CDR1 SGHNT, CDR2 YYREEE (reference sequence).

The chain recombines TRBV11-3 with TRBJ2-7; D is perhaps TRBD2 (5 bases). V was trimmed by 5 bases and J by 0 bases, leaving 11 bases between them. The CDR3 runs to 14 residues. Germline values: CDR1 SGHNT, CDR2 YENEEA. For the CDR3, the DNA is TGTGCCAGCAGCCTTCGAGAGGGCTCCTACGAGCAGTACTTC. Translation gives CASSLREGSYEQYF.

V gene TRBV28 combines with J gene TRBJ1-1; maybe TRBD1 (6 bases). CDR3 length: 15 amino acids. The V gene's germline CDR1 is MDHEN and CDR2 SYDVKM. Trimming removed 7 bases at V and 7 bases at J, with 22 bases between. The CDR3 nucleotides are TGTGCCAGCACTCCTCTCCGGACAGCGGACTTTGAAGCTTTCTTT. This translates into CASTPLRTADFEAFF.

This chain uses TRBV3-1 (or the pseudogene TRBV3-2) with TRBJ2-6; D is unresolved. Per the germline V gene, CDR1 is LGHDT and CDR2 is YNNKEL (reference sequence). V gave up 3 bases and J gave up 1 base, with 4 bases separating them. This CDR3 region has 14 residues. The CDR3 region has the DNA TGTGCCAGCAGCCAGGAGTCTGGGGCCAACGTCCTGACTTTC. It yields the protein CASSQESGANVLTF.

The chain links TRBV29-1 to TRBJ2-4, with 9 bases identical to TRBD2. Germline V gene data show CDR1 as SQVTM and CDR2 as ANQGSEA. Trimming removed 1 base from V and 6 bases from J; junction bases left unmatched: 10. CDR3 length: 16 amino acids. The chain's CDR3 is CSVEAAGGPVGNIQYF. The CDR3 nucleotides read TGCAGCGTTGAAGCGGCGGGGGGGCCTGTGGGAAACATTCAGTACTTC.

This sequence joins TRBV20-1 and TRBJ1-2, with D uncertain. The CDR3 spans 10 residues. V gave up 4 bases and J gave up 4 bases, with 4 bases separating them. The germline CDR1 and CDR2 sequences are DFQATT and SNEGSKA (reference sequence). The CDR3 reads CSAILYGYTF. CDR3 DNA sequence: TGCAGTGCTATTCTCTATGGCTACACCTTC.

The chain employs TRBV7-2 and TRBJ2-1; 8 nucleotides agree with TRBD1. The CDR3 length is 18 residues. V was clipped by 5 bases and J by 4 bases; unmatched bases: 16. Germline V gene sequence: CDR1 SGHTA, CDR2 FQGNSA. This CDR3 reads CASSIGWDRRGVYNEQFF. In DNA form, the CDR3 reads TGTGCCAGCAGCATAGGGTGGGACAGGAGGGGGGTTTACAATGAGCAGTTCTTC. Combining the CDR3 with reference TRBV7-2 and TRBJ2-1 gives the whole variable domain GAGVSQSPSNKVTEKGKDVELRCDPISGHTALYWYRQSLGQGLEFLIYFQGNSAPDKSGLPSDRFSAERTGGSVSTLTIQRTQQEDSAVYLCASSIGWDRRGVYNEQFFGPGTRLTVL.

The gene calls are TRBV7-9 and TRBJ2-1, with 7 positions matching TRBD2. The CDR3 totals 18 residues. Trimming cost V 1 base and J 0 bases; bases outside gene matches: 9. The germline CDR1 and CDR2 sequences are SEHNR and FQNEAQ (reference sequence). CDR3 coding DNA: TGTGCCAGCAGCTTAGTAAGGTCTAGCGGAAGCTCCTACAATGAGCAGTTCTTC. Translation: CASSLVRSSGSSYNEQFF.

The rearrangement uses TRBV28 and TRBJ2-1, with 9 nucleotides matching TRBD1. From germline, CDR1 is MDHEN and CDR2 SYDVKM. This CDR3 is 15 amino acids long. The V gene end was trimmed by 2 bases and the J gene end by 7 bases; junction bases not matched to a gene: 6. This CDR3 is CASSLRTGVDNEQFF. The CDR3 nucleotides are TGTGCCAGCAGTTTAAGGACAGGGGTGGATAATGAGCAGTTCTTC.

V and J are TRBV10-2 and TRBJ1-3, with D possibly matching TRBD1 (5 bases). Germline CDR1 WSHSY, CDR2 SAAADI. Trimming pared 7 bases from V and 4 bases from J, leaving 5 bases between. The CDR3 has 11 amino acids. This CDR3 reads CASTGGNTIYF. CDR3 DNA: TGCGCCAGCACAGGGGGAAACACCATATATTTT.

V and J are TRBV28 and TRBJ1-2, with TRBD1 matching 11 bases. CDR1 and CDR2 (germline): MDHEN, SYDVKM. V shed 6 bases, J shed 8 bases, and the junction held 11 bases outside the gene matches. The CDR3 runs 15 residues. CDR3 protein: CASSPSGTGGRGYTF. In DNA, the CDR3 is TGTGCCAGCAGCCCCTCCGGGACAGGGGGAAGGGGCTACACCTTC.

In its sample, this clone was seen once. The chain is built from TRBV2 and TRBJ1-1; TRBD1 agrees at 10 bases. Germline V CDR1 and CDR2: SNHLY, FYNNEI. With V trimmed by 2 bases and J by 4 bases, 4 bases remained unmatched. There are 15 residues in the CDR3. This CDR3 reads CASSELWDRGTEAFF. The CDR3, as DNA: TGTGCCAGCAGTGAATTGTGGGACAGGGGCACTGAAGCTTTCTTT.